The rows below give T cell receptor beta chains drawn from one sample of a study of T-cell reconstitution after alpha-beta-depleted transplantation in children. MiXCR, run by TCRdb on the PCR reads, gives a single entry per CDR3 protein. The data hold 350,000 to 500,000 distinct CDR3 sequences, with about 45% observed a single time. The sequencing here drew on PBMCs, taken before TCRalphabeta/CD19-depleted stem cell transplant. The source is a girl aged 2 to 9 with aplastic anemia, due to receive a stem cell transplant. Both conserved end residues are part of each CDR3. The D gene is left open where the match is weak. Expanded clones are given a class, and other clones once, few, many or no size at all.

CDR3 protein,CDR3 DNA,D gene,J gene,V gene,clone size
CASSKEGRRRSHGYTF,TGTGCCAGCAGCAAGGAAGGCCGCCGAAGGTCCCATGGCTACACCTTC,NA,TRBJ1-2,TRBV21-1,NA
CASSFVTRGAGELFF,TGTGCCAGCAGTTTTGTAACCCGAGGGGCCGGGGAGCTGTTTTTT,NA,TRBJ2-2,TRBV27,NA
CASSSSGQTKVDEQFF,TGTGCCAGCAGCTCTTCAGGCCAGACGAAGGTCGATGAGCAGTTCTTC,NA,TRBJ2-1,TRBV7-9,NA
CASSLEAVGTDTQYF,TGTGCCAGCAGCTTAGAAGCAGTAGGCACAGATACGCAGTATTTT,NA,TRBJ2-3,TRBV7-9,NA
CASSVAGRNTEAFF,TGTGCCAGCAGCGTCGCAGGGAGGAACACTGAAGCTTTCTTT,NA,TRBJ1-1,TRBV7-9,many
CASSSGLYEQYF,TGCGCCAGCAGCTCGGGGCTCTACGAGCAGTACTTC,NA,TRBJ2-7,TRBV5-1,many
CASETPGPRQGRGFQETQYF,TGCGCCAGCGAGACCCCGGGACCGAGGCAGGGGAGGGGGTTCCAAGAGACCCAGTACTTC,NA,TRBJ2-5,TRBV5-1,few
CASSNRAPPGELFF,TGTGCCAGCAGCAACAGGGCCCCCCCCGGGGAGCTGTTTTTT,NA,TRBJ2-2,TRBV12-3/TRBV12-4,NA
CASSPGQAQSTEAFF,TGCGCCAGCAGCCCGGGACAGGCCCAATCCACTGAAGCTTTCTTT,TRBD1,TRBJ1-1,TRBV5-1,once
CWAPGLAGAEGVYEQYF,TGCTGGGCCCCGGGACTAGCGGGAGCTGAGGGCGTCTACGAGCAGTACTTC,TRBD2,TRBJ2-7,TRBV20-1,NA
CASSFNENTEAFF,TGTGCCAGCAGCTTCAATGAAAACACTGAAGCTTTCTTT,NA,TRBJ1-1,TRBV11-2,NA
CASSFQGGNSPLHF,TGTGCCAGCAGTTTTCAGGGTGGCAATTCACCCCTCCACTTT,NA,TRBJ1-6,TRBV12-3/TRBV12-4,NA
CSVGEGNTGELFF,TGCAGCGTTGGTGAAGGGAACACCGGGGAGCTGTTTTTT,NA,TRBJ2-2,TRBV29-1,many
CASSELTGQETQYF,TGTGCCAGCAGCGAATTAACAGGCCAAGAGACCCAGTACTTC,NA,TRBJ2-5,TRBV2,NA
CASSPGLAENNEQFF,TGCGCCAGCAGCCCAGGACTAGCGGAAAACAATGAGCAGTTCTTC,TRBD2,TRBJ2-1,TRBV5-1,NA
CASSLRHEGLYEQYF,TGTGCCAGCAGTTTACGGCATGAGGGGTTATACGAGCAGTACTTC,NA,TRBJ2-7,TRBV12-3/TRBV12-4,NA
CSARTSSLQETQYF,TGCAGTGCTAGAACTTCGAGTCTGCAAGAGACCCAGTACTTC,NA,TRBJ2-5,TRBV20-1,once
CASSPFGVAREYYEQYF,TGTGCCAGCAGCCCCTTTGGGGTCGCGCGGGAATACTACGAGCAGTACTTC,NA,TRBJ2-7,TRBV6-1,NA
CASSMPPIDTQYF,TGTGCCAGCAGTATGCCCCCCATAGATACGCAGTATTTT,NA,TRBJ2-3,TRBV12-3/TRBV12-4,NA
CASSQDGGTNEKLFF,TGTGCCAGCAGCCAAGACGGGGGTACTAATGAAAAACTGTTTTTT,NA,TRBJ1-4,TRBV4-2,NA
CASSESNTIYNEQFF,TGCGCCAGCAGTGAGTCGAATACTATCTACAATGAGCAGTTCTTC,NA,TRBJ2-1,TRBV10-2,few
CSAWGGVSASNQPQHF,TGCAGTGCATGGGGGGGAGTTTCAGCGAGCAATCAGCCCCAGCATTTT,NA,TRBJ1-5,TRBV20-1,NA
CASSSSGTGRQEQFF,TGTGCCAGTAGTTCCTCCGGGACAGGACGGCAGGAGCAGTTCTTC,TRBD1,TRBJ2-1,TRBV19,NA
CSARRPGTSEETQYF,TGCAGTGCTAGACGTCCCGGGACTAGTGAAGAGACCCAGTACTTC,TRBD2,TRBJ2-5,TRBV20-1,once
CASSLGRLAGVRTGELFF,TGTGCCAGCAGCTTGGGCCGACTAGCGGGAGTTCGGACCGGGGAGCTGTTTTTT,TRBD2,TRBJ2-2,TRBV5-5,many
CASSQDRSYTGELFF,TGTGCCAGCAGCCAGGACAGGTCTTACACCGGGGAGCTGTTTTTT,TRBD1,TRBJ2-2,TRBV6-1,few
CASRILDTQYF,TGTGCCAGCCGAATTTTAGATACGCAGTATTTT,NA,TRBJ2-3,TRBV12-3/TRBV12-4,many
CASSPGGTYTQYF,TGCGCCAGCAGCCCGGGCGGCACATATACGCAGTATTTT,NA,TRBJ2-3,TRBV5-1,few
CASRLAGGAGTNEKLFF,TGCGCCAGCAGACTCGCAGGGGGCGCAGGAACTAATGAAAAACTGTTTTTT,TRBD1,TRBJ1-4,TRBV5-1,few
CASSRTSPQSSYEQYF,TGTGCCAGCAGCCGAACTAGCCCCCAAAGCTCCTACGAGCAGTACTTC,NA,TRBJ2-7,TRBV11-2,NA
CASGSVEARGIGDTQYF,TGCGCCAGCGGATCCGTGGAGGCCAGGGGTATCGGAGATACGCAGTATTTT,NA,TRBJ2-3,TRBV5-1,NA
CASSVSGGLETQYF,TGTGCCAGCAGCGTATCGGGGGGGCTAGAGACCCAGTACTTC,TRBD2,TRBJ2-5,TRBV9,NA
CASSPGVEDEQYF,TGTGCCAGCAGCCCCGGAGTTGAGGACGAGCAGTACTTC,NA,TRBJ2-7,TRBV7-6,NA
CASSGSGEQYF,TGTGCCAGCAGTGGTAGCGGCGAGCAGTACTTC,NA,TRBJ2-7,TRBV25-1,few
CASSRSRNNEQFF,TGTGCCAGCAGTAGATCGAGAAACAATGAGCAGTTCTTC,NA,TRBJ2-1,TRBV6-5,NA
CSASVDRAYGYTF,TGCAGTGCTAGTGTCGACAGGGCCTATGGCTACACCTTC,TRBD1,TRBJ1-2,TRBV20-1,NA
CASRSGLAGTLDEQFF,TGTGCCAGCAGATCGGGACTAGCGGGGACCCTAGATGAGCAGTTCTTC,TRBD2,TRBJ2-1,TRBV28,few
CSAFPSGRAREQFF,TGCAGTGCTTTCCCTAGCGGGAGGGCTAGGGAGCAGTTCTTC,TRBD2,TRBJ2-1,TRBV20-1,many
CASSPAQGVNIQYF,TGTGCCAGCAGCCCCGCGCAGGGGGTAAACATTCAGTACTTC,TRBD1,TRBJ2-4,TRBV5-5,NA
CASRDVGQETQLF,TGTGCCAGCAGAGACGTCGGACAGGAGACCCAGCTTTTT,TRBD1,TRBJ1-5,TRBV2,NA
CASSPPEGRTSYEQYF,TGTGCCAGCTCACCACCCGAGGGCCGAACCTCCTACGAGCAGTACTTC,NA,TRBJ2-7,TRBV18,NA
CASSFQGALSTEAFF,TGTGCCAGCAGCTTTCAGGGGGCCTTGAGCACTGAAGCTTTCTTT,TRBD1,TRBJ1-1,TRBV5-5,NA
CASSLAPKDNEQFF,TGCGCCAGCAGCCTTGCGCCCAAGGACAATGAGCAGTTCTTC,NA,TRBJ2-1,TRBV5-1,NA
CASSQGGSEQYF,TGCGCCAGCAGCCAGGGGGGTAGCGAGCAGTACTTC,NA,TRBJ2-7,TRBV5-1,NA
CASSPQRGLDTEAFF,TGTGCCAGCTCACCACAGAGGGGGCTCGACACTGAAGCTTTCTTT,TRBD1,TRBJ1-1,TRBV18,NA
CASSQGYRDVDTQYF,TGCGCCAGCAGCCAAGGTTATCGGGACGTAGATACGCAGTATTTT,NA,TRBJ2-3,TRBV4-1,NA
CATSRDIGDTQYF,TGTGCCACCAGCAGAGATATAGGGGATACGCAGTATTTT,NA,TRBJ2-3,TRBV15,NA
CASSYSGSGRVNTEAFF,TGTGCCAGCAGTTACTCCGGTTCTGGGCGGGTGAACACTGAAGCTTTCTTT,NA,TRBJ1-1,TRBV6-5,NA
CASSTLSGGVYNEQFF,TGTGCCAGCAGCACCCTTAGCGGGGGTGTCTACAATGAGCAGTTCTTC,TRBD2,TRBJ2-1,TRBV7-9,NA
CAISEFRGHYNEQFF,TGTGCCATCAGTGAGTTCAGGGGACACTACAATGAGCAGTTCTTC,NA,TRBJ2-1,TRBV10-3,NA
CASSYSTGGSYNEQFF,TGTGCCAGCAGTTACTCGACGGGTGGCTCCTACAATGAGCAGTTCTTC,NA,TRBJ2-1,TRBV6-5,few
CASSQDTGPRVSPLHF,TGCGCCAGCAGCCAGGATACCGGGCCCCGCGTTTCACCCCTCCACTTT,NA,TRBJ1-6,TRBV4-1,NA
CASSFSDSPQETQYF,TGTGCCAGCAGCTTCTCGGACAGTCCGCAAGAGACCCAGTACTTC,NA,TRBJ2-5,TRBV7-3,NA